The 25 T cell receptor beta chains below come from one sample, sequenced in a study of blood T cell repertoires in COVID-19. Profiled with immunoSEQ multiplex PCR; TCRdb holds only in-frame clones, not every one. The table includes approximately 350,000 clones, approximately 82% detected once. Material: peripheral blood. The receptors originated from a man aged 25-40 years with active or convalescent COVID-19.

The chain joins TRBV11-3 to TRBJ1-1, with a possible D match to TRBD1 (6 bases). This CDR3 has 13 residues. Germline CDR1 SGHNT, CDR2 YENEEA. Deletions cut 5 bases from V and 7 bases from J, with 14 bases between. The CDR3 nucleotides are TGTGCCAGCAGCCCAGGGGCCCCCCGTGAAGCTTTCTTT. Translated: CASSPGAPREAFF.

The chain couples TRBV7-9 to TRBJ2-3, with D unresolved. The length of the CDR3 is 13 residues. V was trimmed by 3 bases and J by 0 bases, leaving 4 bases between them. Germline CDR1 and CDR2: SEHNR and FQNEAQ (reference sequence). CDR3 nucleotides: TGTGCCAGCAGCTTCTCGAGCACAGATACGCAGTATTTT. Residues: CASSFSSTDTQYF.

J is TRBJ1-1 and V is TRBV28; 7 nucleotides agree with TRBD1. The CDR3 sequence is 15 residues long. Germline CDR1 reads MDHEN; CDR2 reads SYDVKM. J was trimmed by 8 bases and V by 5 bases; bases with no gene match: 14. Here the CDR3 DNA reads TGTGCCAGCAGTAGTAGTCGAGGGGACAGCTCCGAAGCTTTCTTT. Protein: CASSSSRGDSSEAFF.

This clone was observed a handful of times. CDR3 residues: CASSLTQREGPEQFF. CDR3 nucleotide sequence: TGTGCCAGCAGCTTAACCCAGCGGGAGGGCCCTGAGCAGTTCTTC. The V and J genes are TRBV7-9 and TRBJ2-1; 10 bases fit TRBD2. This CDR3 is 15 amino acids long. J lost 9 bases, V lost 2 bases, and 7 bases had no gene match. Germline V gene lookup returns CDR1 SEHNR and CDR2 FQNEAQ (reference sequence).

The chain has TRBV27 and TRBJ2-7; 8 bases are a match to TRBD1. The V segment lost 6 bases and the J segment 2 bases; nucleotides outside the gene matches: 3. The germline gives CDR1 MNHEY, CDR2 SMNVEV (reference sequence). The CDR3 sequence is 13 residues long. CDR3 in DNA: TGTGCCAGCAGAGGGACAGGACCCTACGAGCAGTACTTC. It encodes CASRGTGPYEQYF.

V gene TRBV11-3 combines with J gene TRBJ1-1; no firm D call. V lost 6 bases and J 10 bases, leaving 15 bases between the germline ends. Germline lookup yields CDR1 SGHNT and CDR2 YENEEA. The CDR3 length is 12 residues. The CDR3 region is CASRSSPGPAFF. The CDR3 region has the DNA TGTGCCAGCAGGTCCTCCCCCGGTCCAGCTTTCTTT.

The chain is built from TRBV28 and TRBJ1-5, with unresolved D. Deletions cut 5 bases from V and 7 bases from J, with 18 bases between. Looked up from germline, CDR1 is MDHEN and CDR2 is SYDVKM. CDR3 size: 15 residues. DNA of the CDR3: TGTGCCAGCAGTGGTCCATTCGGGTCGGGGCAGCCCCAGCATTTT. Translation: CASSGPFGSGQPQHF.

This chain uses TRBV3-1 (or the pseudogene TRBV3-2) with TRBJ2-2; D not certain. The CDR3 runs to 13 residues. CDR1 and CDR2 from the germline V gene are LGHDT and YNNKEL (reference sequence). The V end was cut by 3 bases, the J end by 1 base, with 3 bases between. The CDR3 nucleotides are TGTGCCAGCAGCCACTTGAACACCGGGGAGCTGTTTTTT. This sequence encodes CASSHLNTGELFF.

The chain employs TRBV21-1 and TRBJ2-3; the table gives TRBD2 as D, unverified against the DNA. TRBV21-1 is classified as a pseudogene. There are 15 residues in the CDR3. CDR3: CATNWEERDTDTQYF. The CDR3 DNA follows: TGTGCCACCAATTGGGAGGAACGGGACACAGATACGCAGTATTTT.

This chain uses TRBV7-3 with TRBJ1-1; the D is unclear. The CDR3 length is 16 residues. Germline lookup yields CDR1 SGHTA and CDR2 FQGTGA. V was clipped by 1 base and J by 0 bases, with 12 bases between them. The CDR3 DNA is TGTGCCAGCAGCTTAAACCCGGCGGGCCTGAACACTGAAGCTTTCTTT. It is translated as CASSLNPAGLNTEAFF.

The chain combines TRBV5-1 with TRBJ2-1, with 11 bases aligning to TRBD2. Germline V CDR1 and CDR2: SGHRS, YFSETQ. Losses at the gene ends were 2 bases for V and 5 bases for J; bases not matched to a gene: 9. CDR3 length equals 17 residues. DNA of the CDR3: TGCGCCAGCAGCTTAAGAACTAGCGGGGGACCTGACAATGAGCAGTTCTTC. It specifies CASSLRTSGGPDNEQFF.

The rearrangement links TRBV7-9 to TRBJ1-2, with unresolved D. Trimming pared 0 bases from V and 7 bases from J, leaving 15 bases between. CDR1 and CDR2 from the germline V gene are SEHNR and FQNEAQ (reference sequence). The CDR3 loop spans 15 amino acids. The CDR3 DNA reads TGTGCCAGCAGCTTAGCGTACCGACCTGGAGGTGGCTACACCTTC. Its translation: CASSLAYRPGGGYTF.

This clone was counted a few times. The chain combines TRBV27 with TRBJ2-7; 7 bases match TRBD2. V shed 2 bases, J shed 2 bases, and the junction held 3 bases outside the gene matches. Looked up from germline, CDR1 is MNHEY and CDR2 is SMNVEV (reference sequence). This CDR3 region has 14 residues. CDR3 nucleotides: TGTGCCAGCAGTTTAGCGCGGGGGACCTACGAGCAGTACTTC. It encodes CASSLARGTYEQYF.

V usage is TRBV27 and J usage is TRBJ2-5, with 8 nucleotides matching TRBD1. After removal of 6 bases from V and 4 bases from J, the junction contained 10 bases not matched to a gene. The CDR3 spans 15 residues. CDR1 is MNHEY, CDR2 SMNVEV, per germline (reference sequence). The CDR3 loop is CASSFGTGWGETQYF. In DNA form, the CDR3 reads TGTGCCAGCAGCTTCGGGACAGGATGGGGAGAGACCCAGTACTTC.

Only one count was recorded for this clone. The chain employs TRBV9 and TRBJ2-3, with 7 bases identical to TRBD1. Trimming cost V 3 bases and J 4 bases; bases outside gene matches: 5. This CDR3 has 14 amino acids. Germline CDR1 SGDLS, CDR2 YYNGEE. The CDR3 reads CASSEGALADTQYF. The CDR3 DNA sequence: TGTGCCAGCAGCGAGGGGGCCCTAGCAGATACGCAGTATTTT.

The CDR3 loop reads CSVVVSHGGRYSTDTQYF. The CDR3 nucleotides read TGCAGCGTTGTTGTCAGTCATGGGGGGAGATATAGCACAGATACGCAGTATTTT. The V gene is TRBV29-1, the J gene TRBJ2-3, with a tentative D call TRBD2 (6 bases). V gave up 4 bases and J gave up 0 bases, with 23 bases separating them. The germline V gene encodes CDR1 SQVTM and CDR2 ANQGSEA. This CDR3 is built from 18 residues.

This chain uses TRBV21-1 with TRBJ1-1; the D call in the table, TRBD1, was not verified against the DNA. TRBV21-1 is a known pseudogene. The CDR3 length is 17 residues. The DNA for the CDR3 is TGTGCCAGCAGCAAAGTCTGGGCAGTACCTATGAACACTGAAGCTTTCTTT. Translated, it gives CASSKVWAVPMNTEAFF.

V usage is TRBV5-8 and J usage is TRBJ1-3; TRBD1 might be the D (5 bases). The V and J ends lost 7 bases and 2 bases respectively, with 13 bases between them. From germline, CDR1 is SGHTS and CDR2 YDEGEE. There are 14 residues in the CDR3. In nucleotides, the CDR3 is TGTGCCAGCCTACCGGGGGGAGCTGGAAACACCATATATTTT. Translated, it gives CASLPGGAGNTIYF.

The V call is TRBV10-3, the J call TRBJ2-7; D is unclear. This CDR3 is built from 15 residues. Germline V CDR1 and CDR2: ENHRY, SYGVKD. V lost 6 bases to trimming and J lost 6 bases, with 21 bases between them. In nucleotides, the CDR3 is TGTGCCATCAGCGCGAACAATGAGAGGATCTCCGAGCAGTACTTC. It encodes CAISANNERISEQYF.

The J gene is TRBJ2-2, the V gene TRBV7-9; 8 nucleotides line up with TRBD2. The junction had 7 bases not matched to a gene; V was cut back by 5 bases and J by 5 bases. The CDR3 totals 15 residues. The V gene's germline CDR1 is SEHNR and CDR2 FQNEAQ (reference sequence). CDR3 residues: CASSPSGGDTGELFF. CDR3 DNA sequence: TGTGCCAGCAGCCCCTCGGGGGGGGATACCGGGGAGCTGTTTTTT.

Worth noting for this clone: The same CDR3 also results from other DNA sequences found in this sample. The chain links TRBV18 to TRBJ1-4, with D unclear. Germline CDR1 KGHSH, CDR2 LQKENI. Trimming pared 3 bases from V and 2 bases from J, leaving 13 bases between. This CDR3 region has 16 residues. For the CDR3, the DNA is TGTGCCAGCTCACCCCTCTCGGGAGTCACTAATGAAAAACTGTTTTTT. As protein: CASSPLSGVTNEKLFF.

The chain is built from TRBV7-9 and TRBJ1-1, with D tentatively TRBD1 (6 bases). CDR3 size: 16 residues. V was pared by 5 bases and J by 0 bases, with 16 bases between. Germline V gene sequence: CDR1 SEHNR, CDR2 FQNEAQ (reference sequence). The CDR3 reads CASSPGQRSMNTEAFF. CDR3 nucleotide sequence: TGTGCCAGCAGCCCCGGACAGCGGTCGATGAACACTGAAGCTTTCTTT.

This chain links TRBV19 with TRBJ1-6; D gene ambiguous. The V end was cut by 3 bases, the J end by 6 bases, with 3 bases between. This CDR3 has 12 amino acids. Germline CDR1 LNHDA, CDR2 SQIVND (reference sequence). The CDR3 spells CASSIINSPLHF. The CDR3, as DNA: TGTGCCAGTAGTATTATTAATTCACCCCTCCACTTT.

The sample holds one count of this clone. The V call is TRBV27, the J call TRBJ1-2; D not resolved. V lost 3 bases, J lost 4 bases, and 15 bases lay in between. The CDR3 loop spans 15 amino acids. Germline values: CDR1 MNHEY, CDR2 SMNVEV (reference sequence). CDR3: CASSFRAGQPYGYTF. The DNA of the CDR3 is TGTGCCAGCAGTTTTCGCGCGGGCCAGCCCTATGGCTACACCTTC.

The rearrangement links TRBV18 to TRBJ2-7; D might be TRBD1 (6 bases). CDR3 length: 15 amino acids. V was clipped by 3 bases and J by 5 bases, with 17 bases between them. Germline CDR1 is KGHSH and CDR2 is LQKENI. CDR3 loop: CASSPPGTQPHEQYF. The DNA for the CDR3 is TGTGCCAGCTCACCCCCCGGGACACAACCCCACGAGCAGTACTTC. The full variable domain, rest sourced from reference TRBV18 and TRBJ2-7, is NAGVMQNPRHLVRRRGQEARLRCSPMKGHSHVYWYRQLPEEGLKFMVYLQKENIIDESGMPKERFSAEFPKEGPSILRIQQVVRGDSAAYFCASSPPGTQPHEQYFGPGTRLTVT.